Listed below are T cell receptor beta chains from one sample, sequenced in a study of blood T cells in healthy people across ages. TCRdb reprocessed the 5' RACE reads with MiXCR, giving one entry per CDR3 protein. The sample lists 1.5 million to 1.9 million distinct CDR3 sequences, approximately 39% occurring once. Sequenced sample: blood. These receptors were taken from a woman between 18 and 29 years old in good health. Both conserved end residues are part of each CDR3. D genes are given only for firm matches. A row's size may be missing; if present it is once, few, many or a size class.

j_gene | abundance | d_gene | v_gene | CDR3nt | CDR3aa
TRBJ1-1 | NA | NA | TRBV7-6 | TGTGCCAGCAGCCTGGGTGACCGATGGAACACTGAAGCTTTCTTT | CASSLGDRWNTEAFF
TRBJ1-2 | few | TRBD1 | TRBV5-4 | TGTGCCAGCAGCTTTGTGACAGGGGGCTATGGCTACACCTTC | CASSFVTGGYGYTF
TRBJ1-1 | NA | NA | TRBV6-2/TRBV6-3 | TGTGCCAGCAGTCCACGTGTCTTCGACAGGGAAGCTTTCTTT | CASSPRVFDREAFF
TRBJ2-3 | NA | TRBD2 | TRBV7-2 | TGTGCCAGCAGCCCACGAGACCTAGCGGATCACACAGATACGCAGTATTTT | CASSPRDLADHTDTQYF
TRBJ2-7 | NA | TRBD2 | TRBV10-3 | TGTGCCATCAGTATGAGCGGGAGTCATAATGAGCAGTACTTC | CAISMSGSHNEQYF
TRBJ2-1 | few | TRBD2 | TRBV4-1 | TGCGCCAGCAGCTACACTAGCGGGGGCATCTCCTACAATGAGCAGTTCTTC | CASSYTSGGISYNEQFF
TRBJ2-7 | NA | TRBD2 | TRBV20-1 | TGCAGTGCAAATAGCGGGGGGGCGGTTGAGCAGTACTTC | CSANSGGAVEQYF
TRBJ1-3 | NA | TRBD1 | TRBV29-1 | TGCAGCGTTGTTGGGACAGGCATCTCTGGAAACACCATATATTTT | CSVVGTGISGNTIYF
TRBJ2-3 | NA | TRBD2 | TRBV4-2 | TGTACCAGCAGCCAAGATAGAGCGGGAGGAGCAGATACGCAGTATTTT | CTSSQDRAGGADTQYF
TRBJ2-7 | many | TRBD1 | TRBV2 | TGTGCCAGCAGGGGGACAGGGGGGTCCTACGAGCAGTACTTC | CASRGTGGSYEQYF
TRBJ2-5 | NA | TRBD2 | TRBV5-1 | TGCGCCAGCAGCTCCGCACACCTAGCGGGAGAATACAATGAGCAGTACTTC | CASSSAHLAGEYNEQYF
TRBJ1-4 | few | NA | TRBV20-1 | TGCAGTGCTAGTTTGGGGATGGGGGAAAAACTGTTTTTT | CSASLGMGEKLFF
TRBJ2-5 | NA | NA | TRBV7-9 | TGTGCCAGCAGCTTAGCGCCCCCTAACCACAATGAGCAGTACTTC | CASSLAPPNHNEQYF
TRBJ1-2 | few | TRBD1 | TRBV11-2 | TGTGCCAGCAGGGTGGGACAGTCCTATGGCTACACCTTC | CASRVGQSYGYTF
TRBJ2-7 | few | TRBD1 | TRBV7-2 | TGTGCCAGCAGCCTCATGGGACAGAACTACGAGCAGTACTTC | CASSLMGQNYEQYF
TRBJ1-2 | NA | NA | TRBV7-9 | TGTGCCAGCAGCCAAGATATAAAAGCTTATGGCTACACCTTC | CASSQDIKAYGYTF
TRBJ1-1 | few | NA | TRBV7-8 | TGTGCCAGCAGCTTAGCGCCCTGGACTCCGGAAGCTTTCTTT | CASSLAPWTPEAFF
TRBJ2-2 | few | TRBD2 | TRBV20-1 | TGCAGTGCTAGAGATTTGGCTAGCGGGGGCACCGGGGAGCTGTTTTTT | CSARDLASGGTGELFF
TRBJ2-6 | NA | NA | TRBV6-2/TRBV6-3 | TGTGCCAGCAGTTTTCACAGGAGTGGTGGGGCCAACGTCCTGACTTTC | CASSFHRSGGANVLTF
TRBJ2-2 | NA | TRBD1 | TRBV9 | TGTGCCAGCAGCGCCCGGGACAGCCACCTCAGGGGCACCGGGGAGCTGTTTTTT | CASSARDSHLRGTGELFF